A selection of T cell receptor beta chains follows, all from one sample in a study of early stage breast cancer tumors. Assay: immunoSEQ multiplex PCR; the TCRdb copy retains only in-frame clones and omits some. Among 45,000 to 65,000 clones listed, around four fifths were seen once. Sequencing input: blood. These receptors were obtained from a person aged 35 to 50 with breast cancer. CDR3s include the opening cysteine and the closing phenylalanine or tryptophan. D genes are given only for firm matches. Rows give clone size only sometimes, using once, few, many, or a class for an expanded clone.

v_call	clone_size	d_call	j_call	cdr3_length	cdr3_nt	cdr3_aa
TRBV5-1	once	TRBD2	TRBJ2-3	14	TGCGCCAGCAGCGGACTAGCGGGCACAGATACGCAGTATTTT	CASSGLAGTDTQYF
TRBV6-1	once	NA	TRBJ2-3	13	TGTGCCAGCAGTGAATCGGTCCCAGATACGCAGTATTTT	CASSESVPDTQYF
TRBV6-6	NA	NA	TRBJ2-7	14	TGTGCCAGCAGCGACCGGGACACCGCCCGCGAGCAGTACTTC	CASSDRDTAREQYF
TRBV2	NA	TRBD2	TRBJ2-3	16	TGTGCCAGCAGTGAAGCAGCGGGAGGGCCATTAGATACGCAGTATTTT	CASSEAAGGPLDTQYF
TRBV7-9	NA	NA	TRBJ2-1	18	TGTGCCAGCAGCAGCAGCTATCGGGAAGGGGGGCACAAGGGTGAGCAGTTCTTC	CASSSSYREGGHKGEQFF
TRBV5-1	NA	NA	TRBJ1-1	15	TGCGCCAGCAGCTATGGACATGGGGGGACAACTGAAGCTTTCTTT	CASSYGHGGTTEAFF
TRBV7-2	few	NA	TRBJ2-5	14	TGTGCCAGCAGCCGGGACCAGTATCAAGAGACCCAGTACTTC	CASSRDQYQETQYF
TRBV5-1	NA	TRBD1	TRBJ2-5	15	TGCGCCAGCAGCTTGGGCAGGGGGCCCGAAGAGACCCAGTACTTC	CASSLGRGPEETQYF
TRBV6-1	NA	NA	TRBJ1-2	14	TGTGCCAGCAGTGAAAACCCGGACGGAGTCGGCTACACCTTC	CASSENPDGVGYTF
TRBV7-9	once	NA	TRBJ2-3	12	TGTGCCAGCAGCTTAGGAGCGACTCGTCAGTATTTT	CASSLGATRQYF
TRBV7-3	NA	NA	TRBJ2-1	18	TGTGCCAGCAGCTCTCGAGCACCCGAGGCCGGGACCTACAATGAGCAGTTCTTC	CASSSRAPEAGTYNEQFF
TRBV11-2	once	TRBD2	TRBJ2-2	16	TGTGCCAGCAGCTTAGAGAGTAGCGGGACGACCGGGGAGCTGTTTTTT	CASSLESSGTTGELFF
TRBV11-1	NA	TRBD2	TRBJ2-1	15	TGTGCCAGCAGCTTAGCAGCTAGCGGTTACAATGAGCAGTTCTTC	CASSLAASGYNEQFF
TRBV4-1	NA	TRBD1	TRBJ2-7	16	TGCGCCAGCAGCCAGAACTCCGGGACAGCTCACCGAGAGCAGTACTTC	CASSQNSGTAHREQYF
TRBV27	NA	NA	TRBJ2-3	13	TGTGCCAGCAGTTTGAAAGGAGTAGATACGCAGTATTTT	CASSLKGVDTQYF
TRBV29-1	once	NA	TRBJ1-2	14	TGCAGCGGGGAGATACAGGGTCGGGTGGATGGCTACACCTTC	CSGEIQGRVDGYTF
TRBV30	few	TRBD1	TRBJ2-7	13	TGTGCCTGGAGTCCTCCCTCTTACAGGGGTCAGTACTTC	CAWSPPSYRGQYF
TRBV11-2	once	NA	TRBJ2-7	14	TGTGCCAGCAGCTTAGCGCAGGGGGGATACGAGCAGTACTTC	CASSLAQGGYEQYF
TRBV4-1	NA	NA	TRBJ2-7	15	TGCGCCAGCAGCCAAGGACTACAGGTCCCCTACGAGCAGTACTTC	CASSQGLQVPYEQYF
TRBV30	NA	TRBD1	TRBJ2-3	14	TGTGCCTGGAGTGAGGGGGCAAGCACAGATACGCAGTATTTT	CAWSEGASTDTQYF
TRBV25-1	few	TRBD2	TRBJ2-7	17	TGTGCCAGCAGTGAAGGGGAGTGGAGCGGGAGCTCCTACGAGCAGTACTTC	CASSEGEWSGSSYEQYF
TRBV18	few	NA	TRBJ1-3	14	TGTGCCAGCTCACCCGACAGATCTGGAAACACCATATATTTT	CASSPDRSGNTIYF
TRBV10-3	NA	NA	TRBJ2-7	14	TGTGCCATCAGTGGCAATGAAGTTGGGTGGGAGCAGTACTTC	CAISGNEVGWEQYF
TRBV9	few	NA	TRBJ1-2	13	TGTGCCAGCAGCGTCACAGGGAACTATGGCTACACCTTC	CASSVTGNYGYTF
TRBV2	NA	NA	TRBJ2-3	13	TGTGCCAGCTATGAGAGGAGCACAGATACGCAGTATTTT	CASYERSTDTQYF
TRBV2	NA	TRBD1	TRBJ1-5	14	TGTGCCAGCAGTGACCGGGACAGGTTCCAGCCCCAGCATTTT	CASSDRDRFQPQHF
TRBV14	once	NA	TRBJ2-1	13	TGTGCCAGCAGCCCAGTCAGGGGGGTGGAGCAGTTCTTC	CASSPVRGVEQFF
TRBV18	once	NA	TRBJ1-1	17	TGTGCCAGCTCACCACCAAACAGACAAATTCTGAACACTGAAGCTTTCTTT	CASSPPNRQILNTEAFF
TRBV12-2	NA	NA	TRBJ2-7	15	TGTGCAAGTCGCGCTCTCTCCGCAGATAACTACGAGCAGTACTTC	CASRALSADNYEQYF
TRBV6-5	NA	TRBD1	TRBJ1-3	16	TGTGCCAGCAGTTACTCGAGGGACAGCACTGGAAACACCATATATTTT	CASSYSRDSTGNTIYF
TRBV6-4	NA	NA	TRBJ2-2	18	TGTGCCAGCAGTGACCAGTTTGTGGGGGGCGCGAACACCGGGGAGCTGTTTTTT	CASSDQFVGGANTGELFF
TRBV6-5	few	NA	TRBJ1-2	14	TGTGCCAGCAGTGATCCGGCCTTTATCAGGGGCTACACCTTC	CASSDPAFIRGYTF
TRBV23-1	NA	NA	TRBJ2-4	16	TGCGCCAGCGGGCGACGGACTTCCCTAGCCAAAAACATTCAGTACTTC	CASGRRTSLAKNIQYF
TRBV2	NA	NA	TRBJ2-5	14	TGTGCCAGCAGTGAACAGCGGCGAGGAGAGACCCAGTACTTC	CASSEQRRGETQYF
TRBV19	NA	TRBD2	TRBJ2-3	16	TGTGCCAGTAGTCAGGGACTAGCGGGAGTAGGAGATACGCAGTATTTT	CASSQGLAGVGDTQYF
TRBV19	NA	NA	TRBJ1-1	14	TGTGCCAGTAGTCCCTGGACTGTGAACACTGAAGCTTTCTTT	CASSPWTVNTEAFF
TRBV13	NA	TRBD1	TRBJ2-7	18	TGTGCCAGCAGCTTAGGCCTATACCGGACAGGGGGCATCTACGAGCAGTACTTC	CASSLGLYRTGGIYEQYF
TRBV11-2	NA	NA	TRBJ1-2	14	TGTGCCAGCAGCTTATATCAGGCAGGGTCTGGCTACACCTTC	CASSLYQAGSGYTF
TRBV7-9	NA	NA	TRBJ2-1	11	TGTGCCAGCAGTCCCGGTCAGGAGCAGTTCTTC	CASSPGQEQFF
TRBV10-3	NA	NA	TRBJ2-7	11	TGTGCCAGCGTTGATGCCTACGAGCAGTACTTC	CASVDAYEQYF
TRBV19	NA	NA	TRBJ1-2	10	TGTGCCAGTAAGATATGTGGCTACACCTTC	CASKICGYTF
TRBV30	few	NA	TRBJ1-4	11	TGTGCCTGGGCTTCTCGGGAAAAACTGTTTTTT	CAWASREKLFF